These 9 T cell receptor beta chains came from one sample sequenced in a study of T cells after yellow fever vaccination. MiXCR, run by TCRdb on the 5' RACE reads, gives a single entry per CDR3 protein. The sample lists about 350,000 distinct CDR3 sequences, 7% to 9% occurring once. This specimen was PBMCs, taken about 49 days after the first yellow fever vaccination. Receptor source: a man in his late teens or twenties who received the YFV17D yellow fever vaccine.

In its sample, this clonotype was seen a few times. The V and J genes are TRBV2 and TRBJ1-2, with 8 nucleotides matching TRBD1. The CDR3 length is 12 residues. CDR1 is SNHLY and CDR2 is FYNNEI in the germline V gene. V was pared by 6 bases and J by 6 bases, with 3 bases of the junction left unmatched. CDR3 sequence reads: CASRGRGHGYTF. CDR3 nucleotide sequence: TGTGCCAGCAGAGGCAGGGGGCATGGCTACACCTTC.

In its sample, this clonotype was seen a few times. V gene TRBV29-1 combines with J gene TRBJ2-5; D gene ambiguous. From germline, CDR1 is SQVTM and CDR2 ANQGSEA. The V gene lost 4 bases and the J gene lost 1 base, with 7 bases spanning the gap. The CDR3 has 12 residues. As DNA, the CDR3 is TGCAGCGTTGTGGCAGTCCAAGAGACCCAGTACTTC. Amino acids: CSVVAVQETQYF.

This clonotype was picked up a small number of times. The chain couples TRBV12-3 or TRBV12-4 to TRBJ1-5, with a tentative D call TRBD1 (6 bases). The V end was cut by 8 bases, the J end by 0 bases, with 17 bases between. The CDR3 loop spans 16 amino acids. The CDR3 bases are TGTGCCAGCGGGGGGCAAGTAGGGTATAGCAATCAGCCCCAGCATTTT. Its translation is CASGGQVGYSNQPQHF.

This clonotype showed up many times. DNA for the CDR3: TGTGCCAGCAGTTTTAGTGGGAACTATGGCTACACCTTC. It codes for CASSFSGNYGYTF. This rearrangement joins TRBV12-3 or TRBV12-4 to TRBJ1-2; D is ambiguous. CDR3 length: 13 amino acids. V gave up 3 bases and J gave up 2 bases, with 7 bases separating them.

In this sample, this clonotype turned up a few times. V and J are TRBV5-1 and TRBJ1-3; perhaps TRBD1 as D (5 bases). The CDR3 length is 15 residues. In germline, CDR1 is SGHRS, CDR2 YFSETQ. With 4 bases removed from V and 0 bases from J, the gap between germline ends came to 11 bases. The CDR3 region is CASSVAGSSGNTIYF. Here the CDR3 DNA reads TGCGCCAGCAGCGTTGCAGGGAGCTCTGGAAACACCATATATTTT.

This clonotype was seen a handful of times. This chain links TRBV7-2 with TRBJ2-5, with 8 bases identical to TRBD1. The junction had 14 bases not matched to a gene; V was cut back by 3 bases and J by 5 bases. The germline V gene has CDR1 SGHTA and CDR2 FQGNSA. The CDR3 runs to 17 residues. CDR3 nucleotides: TGTGCCAGCAGCTTGACAGGGGACCACATTATATACGAGACCCAGTACTTC. Translating it yields CASSLTGDHIIYETQYF.

For the CDR3, the DNA is TGTGCCAGCAGCTTGAGGTCATCCCTCAATCAGCCCCAGCATTTT. It is translated as CASSLRSSLNQPQHF. This rearrangement joins TRBV5-5 to TRBJ1-5; D gene unclear. V shed 1 base and J shed 3 bases, with 11 bases lying between them. The CDR3 has 15 residues. Germline V gene lookup returns CDR1 SGHKS and CDR2 YYEKEE (reference sequence).

This clonotype has just a few counts. The chain recombines TRBV7-2 with TRBJ2-7; D might be TRBD1 or TRBD2, each matching 6 bases. Trimming stripped 1 base from V and 5 bases from J, with 9 bases between. The CDR3 is made up of 13 amino acids. CDR1 and CDR2 from the germline V gene are SGHTA and FQGNSA. The CDR3 here is CASSLEGGHEQYV. CDR3 in DNA: TGTGCCAGCAGCTTAGAGGGGGGCCACGAGCAGTACGTC.

The chain couples TRBV7-2 to TRBJ2-2; D ambiguous. CDR3 length equals 15 residues. Germline CDR1 reads SGHTA; CDR2 reads FQGNSA. Between the trimmed V and J ends, which lost 10 bases and 0 bases, there was a span of 15 bases. DNA for the CDR3: TGTGCCATCAATGACTTGCCTTCGAACACCGGGGAGCTGTTTTTT. This gives the protein CAINDLPSNTGELFF.